This record concerns one T cell receptor (beta chain) sequence. This entry comes from a study of shared clonotypes between healthy human individuals. Overall study context: Three CD4 naive, three CD4 memory, two CD8 naive and one CD8 memory plate were used per donor.

On sorted subsets, replicate PCRs used approximately 200 ng DNA, or 27,000 or so T cell genomes. Authors' data handling: Junction-only immunoSEQ sequences carried no quality scores, so filtering differed. The method was immunoSEQ multiplex PCR; TCRdb's version includes in-frame clones alone and lacks a portion of them. The V and J calls and clone size are taken from that table; D and trimming were inferred from the DNA. The sample has around 690,000 clones, around 91% seen once. This CDR3 spans 15 amino acids. The germline V gene encodes CDR1 LNHDA and CDR2 SQIVND (reference sequence). V lost 5 bases to trimming and J lost 3 bases, with 14 bases between them.

Material: memory CD8+ T cells from PBMCs. Subset: CD45RO+ cells pooled with CCR7-negative TemRA cells. The V and J genes are TRBV19 and TRBJ2-1; maybe TRBD2 (5 bases). The sequence was collected from a man younger than 30 in good health. Some clones in this sample may be carry-over from other donors' samples. The CDR3 DNA follows: TGTGCCAGTAGTCTCGTTCCGGGGTTCTACAATGAGCAGTTCTTC. Its translation is CASSLVPGFYNEQFF. The variable domain in full, with the rest retrieved from reference TRBV19 and TRBJ2-1, is DGGITQSPKYLFRKEGQNVTLSCEQNLNHDAMYWYRQDPGQGLRLIYYSQIVNDFQKGDIAEGYSVSREKKESFPLTVTSAQKNPTAFYLCASSLVPGFYNEQFFGPGTRLTVL.